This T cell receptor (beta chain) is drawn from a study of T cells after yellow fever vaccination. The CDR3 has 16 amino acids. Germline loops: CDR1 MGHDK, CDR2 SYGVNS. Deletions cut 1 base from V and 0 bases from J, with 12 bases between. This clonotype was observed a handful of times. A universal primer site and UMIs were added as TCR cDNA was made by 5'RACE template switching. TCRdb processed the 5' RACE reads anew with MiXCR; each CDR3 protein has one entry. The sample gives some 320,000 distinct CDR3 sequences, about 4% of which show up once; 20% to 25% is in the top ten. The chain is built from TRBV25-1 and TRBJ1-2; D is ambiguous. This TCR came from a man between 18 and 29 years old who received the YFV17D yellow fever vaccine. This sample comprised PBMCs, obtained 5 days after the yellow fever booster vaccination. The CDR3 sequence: CASSESPGMANYGYTF. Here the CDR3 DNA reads TGTGCCAGCAGTGAATCCCCAGGAATGGCTAACTATGGCTACACCTTC.